What follows are 32 T cell receptor beta chains derived from one specimen sequenced in a study of low-dose radiotherapy and immunotherapy resistance in tumors. Covering alpha and beta chains, TRAV- and TRBV-specific primers were used for the first-strand cDNA. A roughly 21-cycle PCR with a constant-region primer and V-primer adapter amplified TCRs. TCRdb re-called the reads with MiXCR, one entry per CDR3 protein. The sample lists just over 90,000 distinct CDR3 sequences, 20% seen once, with around 13% in the top ten. As for time point: after trial treatment. Treatment in this sample: LDRT plus nivolumab, ipilimumab, low-dose cyclophosphamide and aspirin (RACIN trial). This sample comprised PBMCs, obtained after low-dose radiotherapy plus immunotherapy. Receptors originate from a female donor with ovarian cancer.

This clonotype was found many times. The chain uses TRBV10-3 and TRBJ2-3, with 7 bases matching TRBD1. After removal of 6 bases from V and 3 bases from J, the junction contained 12 bases not matched to a gene. Germline lookup yields CDR1 ENHRY and CDR2 SYGVKD. The CDR3 loop spans 16 amino acids. The CDR3 DNA reads TGTGCCATCAGCGGACAGGAACGGTTTGGTACAGATACGCAGTATTTT. Amino acids: CAISGQERFGTDTQYF.

The sample holds many counts of this clonotype. This sequence joins TRBV5-4 and TRBJ1-2; the D gene is possibly TRBD1 (6 bases). The CDR3 has 15 residues. V was pared by 6 bases and J by 2 bases, with 17 bases between. Germline V gene data show CDR1 as SGHNT and CDR2 as YYREEE (reference sequence). The CDR3 spells CASTLRQAGNYGYTF. The CDR3 nucleotides are TGTGCCAGCACCCTCCGACAGGCCGGGAACTATGGCTACACCTTC. Combining the CDR3 with reference TRBV5-4 and TRBJ1-2 gives the whole variable domain ETGVTQSPTHLIKTRGQQVTLRCSSQSGHNTVSWYQQALGQGPQFIFQYYREEENGRGNFPPRFSGLQFPNYSSELNVNALELDDSALYLCASTLRQAGNYGYTFGSGTRLTVV.

This clonotype came up many times. The chain couples TRBV11-2 to TRBJ2-1; D is possibly TRBD1 (6 bases). This CDR3 contains 14 residues. CDR1 is SGHAT, CDR2 FQNNGV, per germline. V lost 5 bases, J lost 2 bases, and 10 bases lay in between. CDR3 sequence: CASSGQNAYNEQFF. CDR3 DNA: TGTGCCAGCAGCGGACAGAACGCCTACAATGAGCAGTTCTTC.

This clonotype was counted many times. The genes are TRBV24-1 and TRBJ1-1, with 10 bases fitting TRBD1. This CDR3 has 15 residues. Germline lookup yields CDR1 KGHDR and CDR2 SFDVKD. J was trimmed by 2 bases and V by 8 bases; bases with no gene match: 7. DNA for the CDR3: TGTGCCACCAAATCGGGGACAGGGGAAAACACTGAAGCTTTCTTT. As protein: CATKSGTGENTEAFF.

This clonotype was observed many times. The rearrangement links TRBV6-2 or TRBV6-3 to TRBJ2-7; 11 bases line up with TRBD2. Germline assignment: CDR1 MNHEY and CDR2 SVGEGT. V was clipped by 5 bases and J by 3 bases; unmatched bases: 15. The length of the CDR3 is 18 residues. The CDR3 DNA sequence: TGTGCCAGCAGTGGATTCGGACTAGCGGGTGTGCCCCTCTACGAGCAGTACTTC. Protein: CASSGFGLAGVPLYEQYF.

This clonotype was observed at least ten times. The rearrangement links TRBV6-5 to TRBJ2-1; 10 bases agree with TRBD2. V lost 5 bases, J lost 9 bases, and 4 bases stayed unmatched. The CDR3 runs to 13 residues. Germline V CDR1 and CDR2: MNHEY, SVGAGI. CDR3 loop: CASSTSGKVEQFF. CDR3 bases: TGTGCCAGCAGTACTAGCGGGAAGGTTGAGCAGTTCTTC.

The sample holds a few counts of this clonotype. The J gene is TRBJ1-5, the V gene TRBV27; D possibly corresponds to TRBD1 (5 bases). From germline, CDR1 is MNHEY and CDR2 SMNVEV (reference sequence). This CDR3 is 18 amino acids long. V lost 5 bases and J lost 0, with 20 bases in between. CDR3 sequence reads: CASSKTDMGWISNQPQHF. CDR3 in DNA: TGTGCCAGCAGTAAAACGGACATGGGATGGATTAGCAATCAGCCCCAGCATTTT.

This clonotype has only a few counts. The chain has TRBV9 and TRBJ2-1, with 10 bases identical to TRBD2. Trimming at V came to 2 bases and at J to 5 bases, leaving 10 bases not matched to a gene. Germline CDR1 reads SGDLS; CDR2 reads YYNGEE. This CDR3 region has 17 residues. The CDR3 reads CASSVYSLAGGNNEQFF. CDR3 nucleotides: TGTGCCAGCAGCGTCTACTCATTAGCGGGAGGAAACAATGAGCAGTTCTTC. Together with reference TRBV9 and TRBJ2-1, the CDR3 gives the full variable domain: DSGVTQTPKHLITATGQRVTLRCSPRSGDLSVYWYQQSLDQGLQFLIQYYNGEERAKGNILERFSAQQFPDLHSELNLSSLELGDSALYFCASSVYSLAGGNNEQFFGPGTRLTVL.

At least ten counts were recorded for this clonotype. The V call is TRBV29-1, the J call TRBJ1-3; TRBD1 matches 7 bases. The CDR3 covers 13 residues. Germline CDR1 and CDR2: SQVTM and ANQGSEA. J lost 2 bases, V lost 6 bases, and 4 bases had no gene match. Here the CDR3 DNA reads TGCAGCGTAGCAACAGGGGCTGGAAACACCATATATTTT. This codes for CSVATGAGNTIYF.

CDR3 DNA: TGCAGTGCTAGCCCGGACGGCTACGAGCAGTACTTC. Its translation is CSASPDGYEQYF. The chain employs TRBV20-1 and TRBJ2-7; D gene unclear. V was clipped by 3 bases and J by 3 bases, with 9 bases between them. The CDR3 sequence is 12 residues long. Germline assignment: CDR1 DFQATT and CDR2 SNEGSKA (reference sequence).

This clonotype was recorded at least ten times. V is TRBV5-1 and J is TRBJ1-6; unclear D gene. V lost 4 bases to trimming and J lost 8 bases, with 13 bases between them. CDR1 and CDR2 (germline): SGHRS, YFSETQ. This CDR3 spans 14 amino acids. CDR3 DNA: TGCGCCAGCAGCCTTGATGCTAGAGATTCACCCCTCCACTTT. Amino acid sequence: CASSLDARDSPLHF.

There are many counts of this clonotype. The V call is TRBV20-1, the J call TRBJ2-7; 8 nucleotides line up with TRBD1. Trimming removed 0 bases from V and 2 bases from J; junction bases left unmatched: 9. Germline CDR1 is DFQATT and CDR2 is SNEGSKA (reference sequence). The CDR3 is 16 amino acids. CDR3 protein: CSARDRGTGVTYEQYF. The CDR3 DNA follows: TGCAGTGCTAGAGATCGTGGGACAGGAGTCACCTACGAGCAGTACTTC.

About this clonotype itself: A single base is all that separates this from a far larger clone, so a read error is likely. The rearrangement joins TRBV2 to TRBJ2-7; the D is unclear. The V gene's germline CDR1 is SNHLY and CDR2 FYNNEI. CDR3 length: 15 amino acids. V was shortened by 2 bases and J by 7 bases, with 18 bases between the two germline ends. The CDR3 here is CASSELGRSYNEQYF. The CDR3 bases are TGTGCCAGCAGTGAATTGGGAAGATCCTACAATGAGCAGTACTTC.

This clonotype was seen many times. The V gene is TRBV6-2 or TRBV6-3, the J gene TRBJ2-1, with 9 bases identical to TRBD2. V gave up 0 bases and J gave up 8 bases; unmatched junction bases: 5. CDR1 MNHEY and CDR2 SVGEGT come from the germline V gene. The CDR3 runs to 15 residues. The CDR3 is CASSYSASGTDEQFF. The CDR3 DNA follows: TGTGCCAGCAGTTACTCGGCTAGCGGGACGGATGAGCAGTTCTTC.

The rearrangement links TRBV3-1 to TRBJ2-5; 9 bases agree with TRBD2. The CDR3 sequence is 16 residues long. V lost 2 bases, J lost 3 bases, and 7 bases stayed unmatched. Germline V CDR1 and CDR2: LGHDT, YNNKEL (reference sequence). The CDR3 protein is CASSQRALAGKETQYF. DNA of the CDR3: TGTGCCAGCAGCCAACGTGCGCTAGCGGGAAAAGAGACCCAGTACTTC.

V usage is TRBV20-1 and J usage is TRBJ2-3; 13 nucleotides align to TRBD2. The germline gives CDR1 DFQATT, CDR2 SNEGSKA (reference sequence). The CDR3 runs to 14 residues. The V and J ends lost 6 bases and 4 bases, in that order; junction bases with no gene match: 4. In DNA, the CDR3 is TGCAGTGCAGGACTAGCGGGGGAGGCAGATACGCAGTATTTT. Its protein is CSAGLAGEADTQYF.

As to this clonotype: The conserved closing phenylalanine or tryptophan is absent in this CDR3, likely reflecting a read error. The DNA is omitted, as the CDR3 cannot be located on it reliably, and the CDR3 follows TCRdb's listing. This sequence joins TRBV28 and TRBJ2-7; TRBD1 was called by the table and not checked on the DNA. Counting both end residues, the CDR3 totals 11 amino acids. Germline values: CDR1 MDHEN, CDR2 SYDVKM. The CDR3 reads CASSRGTLYTL.

This clonotype was observed at least ten times. The chain employs TRBV6-2 or TRBV6-3 and TRBJ2-3; TRBD1 matches 7 bases. The CDR3 has 15 residues. Germline-derived CDR1 and CDR2 are MNHEY and SVGEGT. V gave up 4 bases and J gave up 4 bases; unmatched junction bases: 8. CDR3 sequence reads: CASSSQGSTSDTQYF. DNA of the CDR3: TGTGCCAGCAGTTCACAGGGGTCTACTTCAGATACGCAGTATTTT.

This clonotype appeared many times. The junction departs from the called germline gene at one end, perhaps through a read error. V usage is TRBV7-7 and J usage is TRBJ2-1; possibly TRBD1 or TRBD2 for D (6 bases each). Germline V gene lookup returns CDR1 SSHAT and CDR2 FNYEAQ (reference sequence). The CDR3 consists of 14 residues. The CDR3 bases are TGTGCTAGCAGCTTTTCGGGGGCTCGCAATGAGCAGTTCTTC. It codes for CASSFSGARNEQFF.

This clonotype was detected ten times or more. This rearrangement joins TRBV7-2 to TRBJ2-7; D uncertain. The V and J ends lost 0 bases and 4 bases respectively, with 7 bases between them. The CDR3 spans 13 residues. CDR1 is SGHTA, CDR2 FQGNSA, per germline. The CDR3 region is CASSLAPGYEQYF. The CDR3 nucleotides read TGTGCCAGCAGCTTAGCACCAGGATACGAGCAGTACTTC.

This clonotype was found many times. V usage is TRBV5-1 and J usage is TRBJ2-7, with 9 bases matching TRBD1. This CDR3 region has 15 residues. The ends lost 4 bases at V and 4 bases at J; junction bases unmatched: 9. CDR1 SGHRS and CDR2 YFSETQ come from the germline V gene. CDR3 loop: CASSTPGQGVYEQYF. The CDR3, as DNA: TGCGCCAGCAGCACTCCGGGACAGGGTGTTTACGAGCAGTACTTC. Based on the CDR3 plus reference TRBV5-1 and TRBJ2-7, the full variable domain is KAGVTQTPRYLIKTRGQQVTLSCSPISGHRSVSWYQQTPGQGLQFLFEYFSETQRNKGNFPGRFSGRQFSNSRSEMNVSTLELGDSALYLCASSTPGQGVYEQYFGPGTRLTVT.

This chain connects TRBV29-1 to TRBJ1-2; D gene ambiguous. The V gene lost 6 bases and the J gene lost 4 bases, with 15 bases spanning the gap. The CDR3 has 13 residues. Per germline, CDR1 SQVTM and CDR2 ANQGSEA. The DNA of the CDR3 is TGCAGCGTGAGCCCCCCAGGCGGCTATGGCTACACCTTC. It codes for CSVSPPGGYGYTF.

This clonotype was recorded many times. V is TRBV15 and J is TRBJ2-7; D is undetermined. Trimming left V 2 bases short and J 0 bases short, with 14 bases between. The V gene's germline CDR1 is LNHNV and CDR2 YYDKDF (reference sequence). The CDR3 is 16 residues long. In DNA form, the CDR3 reads TGTGCCACCAGCAGAACCAAAACCGGCTACTCCTACGAGCAGTACTTC. Residues: CATSRTKTGYSYEQYF.

This clonotype was counted ten times or more. The chain joins TRBV2 to TRBJ1-5; D is possibly TRBD1 (6 bases). The germline gives CDR1 SNHLY, CDR2 FYNNEI. The CDR3 covers 14 residues. The ends were cut back, 4 bases at V and 6 bases at J, with 13 bases in the middle. The CDR3 here is CASSGGHGIQPQHF. In DNA form, the CDR3 reads TGTGCCAGCAGTGGGGGACATGGTATTCAGCCCCAGCATTTT.

The chain joins TRBV5-1 to TRBJ2-1; possible D gene TRBD2, 5 bases. V was pared by 4 bases and J by 9 bases, with 14 bases between. In germline, CDR1 is SGHRS, CDR2 YFSETQ. The CDR3 has 13 residues. The CDR3 bases are TGCGCCAGCAGCCTGACCCCCGAGGGTGAGCAGTTCTTC. Amino acids: CASSLTPEGEQFF.

At least ten counts were recorded for this clonotype. The J gene is TRBJ2-5, the V gene TRBV7-6, with TRBD2 matching over 13 bases. J was trimmed by 3 bases and V by 2 bases; bases with no gene match: 3. CDR1 and CDR2 (germline): SGHVS, FNYEAQ. The CDR3 length is 16 residues. CDR3 sequence reads: CASSLRTSGGKETQYF. Written as DNA, the CDR3 is TGTGCCAGCAGCTTACGGACTAGCGGGGGCAAAGAGACCCAGTACTTC.

The CDR3: CASSVRFGGTNEQFF. For the CDR3, the DNA is TGTGCCAGCAGCGTAAGGTTCGGAGGGACGAATGAGCAGTTCTTC. This chain links TRBV9 with TRBJ2-1; the D gene is possibly TRBD2 (6 bases). The V end was cut by 1 base, the J end by 7 bases, with 15 bases between. The CDR3 has 15 residues. Per germline, CDR1 SGDLS and CDR2 YYNGEE.

This clonotype was counted many times. The rearrangement links TRBV5-1 to TRBJ2-7, with 7 bases lining up with TRBD2. CDR3 length: 16 amino acids. V lost 3 bases and J lost 2; bases outside the gene matches: 11. Germline V gene data show CDR1 as SGHRS and CDR2 as YFSETQ. CDR3 sequence: CASSWGGQRVTYEQYF. The CDR3, as DNA: TGCGCCAGCAGCTGGGGGGGTCAACGCGTAACCTACGAGCAGTACTTC. Full variable domain (outside the CDR3, taken from reference TRBV5-1 and TRBJ2-7): KAGVTQTPRYLIKTRGQQVTLSCSPISGHRSVSWYQQTPGQGLQFLFEYFSETQRNKGNFPGRFSGRQFSNSRSEMNVSTLELGDSALYLCASSWGGQRVTYEQYFGPGTRLTVT.

This clonotype has at least ten counts. This chain connects TRBV2 to TRBJ1-5; tentatively, D is TRBD1 (6 bases). The CDR3 spans 15 residues. The V end lost 7 bases, the J end lost 0 bases, and 13 bases lay between the germline ends. Germline V gene lookup returns CDR1 SNHLY and CDR2 FYNNEI. CDR3 sequence (DNA): TGTGCCAGCAAAGGACAGCCGTATAGCAATCAGCCCCAGCATTTT. Translation: CASKGQPYSNQPQHF.

This clonotype showed up many times. This chain uses TRBV11-2 with TRBJ2-2; 7 nucleotides align to TRBD2. Per germline, CDR1 SGHAT and CDR2 FQNNGV. The CDR3 extends over 15 amino acids. With V trimmed by 5 bases and J by 5 bases, 8 bases remained unmatched. The CDR3 DNA reads TGTGCCAGCAGCGAGCGGACTAGTGGTACCGGGGAGCTGTTTTTT. This gives the protein CASSERTSGTGELFF.

This clonotype was observed once. A far larger clone is off by one base, so a read error is likely. The chain uses TRBV27 and TRBJ2-1; unclear D gene. Germline V CDR1 and CDR2: MNHEY, SMNVEV (reference sequence). The CDR3 sequence is 13 residues long. The CDR3 coding sequence is TGTGTCAGCAGTTTAGGGCATCCGAATGAGCAGTTCTTC. Amino acid sequence: CVSSLGHPNEQFF.

This clonotype was observed at least ten times. The gene calls are TRBV12-3 or TRBV12-4 and TRBJ2-7; the D is unclear. The CDR3 extends over 12 amino acids. The V gene lost 5 bases and the J gene lost 4 bases, with 9 bases spanning the gap. CDR3 bases: TGTGCCAGCAGTCCGACCGCGTACGAGCAGTACTTC. It specifies CASSPTAYEQYF.